Listed here are 14 T cell receptor beta chains from one sample, sequenced in a study of T-cell reconstitution after alpha-beta-depleted transplantation in children. Unique molecular identifiers featured in how the TCRbeta library was prepared. From the PCR reads, TCRdb called clonotypes with MiXCR, one entry per CDR3 protein. The sample yields 450,000 to 600,000 distinct CDR3 sequences, around 20% seen once. This specimen consisted of PBMCs from the stem cell graft donor, obtained from the stem cell graft. Receptors were obtained from a human donor who donated a stem cell graft to a child with acute lymphoblastic leukemia.

The rearrangement links TRBV29-1 to TRBJ1-5; 8 bases align to TRBD1. V trimming: 6 bases; J trimming: 4 bases; junction bases outside the gene matches: 5. The length of the CDR3 is 13 residues. Germline loops: CDR1 SQVTM, CDR2 ANQGSEA. The CDR3 region is CSVRQGTNQPQHF. In DNA, the CDR3 is TGCAGCGTGCGACAGGGGACGAATCAGCCCCAGCATTTT.

This clonotype has only one observation. The chain carries TRBV25-1 and TRBJ2-3, with D tentatively TRBD2 (6 bases). Germline values: CDR1 MGHDK, CDR2 SYGVNS. This CDR3 is 16 amino acids long. Trimming pared 4 bases from V and 4 bases from J, leaving 18 bases between. The CDR3: CASSGLDPVPSDTQYF. CDR3 DNA sequence: TGTGCCAGCAGTGGACTAGACCCCGTACCTTCAGATACGCAGTATTTT.

This clonotype was recorded at least ten times. The CDR3 DNA follows: TGCGCCAGCAGCTTGATAGGCAGGAACACTGAAGCTTTCTTT. It codes for CASSLIGRNTEAFF. V usage is TRBV5-1 and J usage is TRBJ1-1; D gene unclear. With 1 base removed from V and 1 base from J, the gap between germline ends came to 8 bases. This CDR3 spans 14 amino acids. Germline values: CDR1 SGHRS, CDR2 YFSETQ. The whole variable domain, remainder taken from reference TRBV5-1 and TRBJ1-1, is KAGVTQTPRYLIKTRGQQVTLSCSPISGHRSVSWYQQTPGQGLQFLFEYFSETQRNKGNFPGRFSGRQFSNSRSEMNVSTLELGDSALYLCASSLIGRNTEAFFGQGTRLTVV.

This clonotype was counted a few times. The chain recombines TRBV5-1 with TRBJ1-1, with 9 bases aligning to TRBD1. There are 16 residues in the CDR3. V lost 5 bases to trimming and J lost 4 bases; unmatched junction nucleotides: 12. Germline V gene sequence: CDR1 SGHRS, CDR2 YFSETQ. The CDR3 spells CASRIDRGSGRTEAFF. The CDR3 nucleotides are TGCGCCAGCAGAATCGACAGGGGGTCCGGGCGCACTGAAGCTTTCTTT. Looking up the rest from reference TRBV5-1 and TRBJ1-1 gives the full variable domain: KAGVTQTPRYLIKTRGQQVTLSCSPISGHRSVSWYQQTPGQGLQFLFEYFSETQRNKGNFPGRFSGRQFSNSRSEMNVSTLELGDSALYLCASRIDRGSGRTEAFFGQGTRLTVV.

This clonotype was recorded at least ten times. The chain is built from TRBV5-1 and TRBJ2-7, with 9 bases matching TRBD2. This CDR3 region has 16 residues. Trimming at V came to 0 bases and at J to 7 bases, leaving 11 bases not matched to a gene. Germline V CDR1 and CDR2: SGHRS, YFSETQ. The CDR3: CASSLAVAGGPGEQYF. For the CDR3, the DNA is TGCGCCAGCAGCTTGGCCGTCGCGGGAGGGCCGGGGGAGCAGTACTTC.

This CDR3 is CSVELFSTALAGNEQFF. The CDR3 nucleotides read TGCAGCGTTGAATTGTTTAGTACGGCACTAGCGGGAAATGAGCAGTTCTTC. This chain joins TRBV29-1 and TRBJ2-1; 10 positions match TRBD2. In germline, CDR1 is SQVTM, CDR2 ANQGSEA. The CDR3 sequence is 17 residues long. The junction had 14 bases not matched to a gene; V was cut back by 2 bases and J by 7 bases.

This clonotype was detected ten times or more. This chain connects TRBV6-5 to TRBJ2-2, with TRBD2 identical over 7 bases. Germline-derived CDR1 and CDR2 are MNHEY and SVGAGI. The CDR3 runs 16 residues. V dropped 4 bases and J dropped 4; count of bases not matched to a gene: 9. The CDR3 reads CASSSPRGRGTGELFF. CDR3 DNA: TGTGCCAGCAGTTCCCCACGCGGGAGAGGCACCGGGGAGCTGTTTTTT.

This chain joins TRBV7-9 and TRBJ2-6; D is uncertain. V lost 5 bases to trimming and J lost 0 bases, with 8 bases between them. In germline, CDR1 is SEHNR, CDR2 FQNEAQ (reference sequence). CDR3 size: 15 residues. The CDR3 region has the DNA TGTGCCAGCAGCCCAGTCCACTCTGGGGCCAACGTCCTGACTTTC. This gives the protein CASSPVHSGANVLTF.

This clonotype has just a few counts. V and J are TRBV10-3 and TRBJ2-3; 7 bases map to TRBD2. V lost 2 bases and J lost 3; bases outside the gene matches: 11. The CDR3 totals 17 residues. Germline V CDR1 and CDR2: ENHRY, SYGVKD. CDR3 nucleotides: TGTGCCATCAGTGAGATAGGTGCGGGAGTATTGACAGATACGCAGTATTTT. Its translation: CAISEIGAGVLTDTQYF.

This rearrangement joins TRBV7-2 to TRBJ2-2; 10 nucleotides agree with TRBD2. The junction had 3 bases not matched to a gene; V was cut back by 1 base and J by 1 base. This CDR3 has 17 amino acids. Germline V gene lookup returns CDR1 SGHTA and CDR2 FQGNSA. In DNA form, the CDR3 reads TGTGCCAGCAGCTTAGGGTTAGCGGGGGGGAACACCGGGGAGCTGTTTTTT. It is translated as CASSLGLAGGNTGELFF.

This clonotype was found a few times. This chain links TRBV11-2 with TRBJ1-1, with TRBD1 matching 11 bases. The CDR3 has 16 amino acids. V shed 0 bases, J shed 5 bases, and the junction held 5 bases outside the gene matches. CDR1 and CDR2 from the germline V gene are SGHAT and FQNNGV. CDR3 sequence reads: CASSLEGQGGDTEAFF. The DNA of the CDR3 is TGTGCCAGCAGCTTAGAGGGACAGGGGGGAGATACTGAAGCTTTCTTT.

This clonotype was counted between two and nine times. The chain links TRBV7-8 to TRBJ1-2; D call uncertain. CDR3 length equals 14 residues. V was clipped by 4 bases and J by 6 bases, with 15 bases between them. The germline gives CDR1 SGHVS, CDR2 FQNEAQ. The CDR3 region is CASSYYSALNGYTF. CDR3 nucleotide sequence: TGTGCCAGCAGCTATTATTCCGCCCTGAATGGCTACACCTTC.

This clonotype turned up a few times. This chain links TRBV9 with TRBJ2-3; 8 nucleotides match TRBD1. Germline CDR1 is SGDLS and CDR2 is YYNGEE. This CDR3 contains 17 residues. The V gene end was trimmed by 0 bases and the J gene end by 2 bases; junction bases not matched to a gene: 8. The CDR3 DNA is TGTGCCAGCAGCGTAGCCCGGACAGGGCGGGTCACAGATACGCAGTATTTT. Translating it yields CASSVARTGRVTDTQYF.

CDR3: CSAIDAGGFYYEQYF. The DNA of the CDR3 is TGCAGTGCTATAGACGCAGGGGGCTTCTACTACGAGCAGTACTTC. This chain links TRBV20-1 with TRBJ2-7; 8 positions match TRBD1. The CDR3 contains 15 residues. With 4 bases clipped from V and 3 bases from J, the junction kept 11 bases outside the gene matches. Germline CDR1 DFQATT, CDR2 SNEGSKA (reference sequence).